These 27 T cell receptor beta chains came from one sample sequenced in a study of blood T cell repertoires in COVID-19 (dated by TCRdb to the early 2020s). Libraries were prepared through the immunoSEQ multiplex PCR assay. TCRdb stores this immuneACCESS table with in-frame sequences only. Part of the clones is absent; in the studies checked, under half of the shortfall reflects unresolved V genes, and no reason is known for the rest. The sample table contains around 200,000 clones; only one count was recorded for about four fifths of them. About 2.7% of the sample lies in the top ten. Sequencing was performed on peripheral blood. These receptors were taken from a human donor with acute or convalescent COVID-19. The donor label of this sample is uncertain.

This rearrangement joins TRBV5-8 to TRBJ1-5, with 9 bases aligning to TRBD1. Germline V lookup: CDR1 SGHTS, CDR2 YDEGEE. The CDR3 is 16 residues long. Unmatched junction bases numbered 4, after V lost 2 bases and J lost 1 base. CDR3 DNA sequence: TGTGCCAGCAGCTTTCGGGGACAGGGCAGCAATCAGCCCCAGCATTTT. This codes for CASSFRGQGSNQPQHF.

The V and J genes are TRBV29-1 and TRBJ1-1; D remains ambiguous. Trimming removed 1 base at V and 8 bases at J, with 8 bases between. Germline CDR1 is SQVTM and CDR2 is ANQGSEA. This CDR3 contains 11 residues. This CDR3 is CSVEAMLEAFF. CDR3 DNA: TGCAGCGTTGAAGCTATGTTAGAAGCTTTCTTT.

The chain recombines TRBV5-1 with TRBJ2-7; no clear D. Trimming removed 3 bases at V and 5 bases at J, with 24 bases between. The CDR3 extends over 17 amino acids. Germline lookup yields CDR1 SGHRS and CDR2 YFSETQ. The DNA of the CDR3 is TGCGCCAGCAGCTCAGCAAGGTACCAAAGTGGAGTGGACGAGCAGTACTTC. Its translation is CASSSARYQSGVDEQYF.

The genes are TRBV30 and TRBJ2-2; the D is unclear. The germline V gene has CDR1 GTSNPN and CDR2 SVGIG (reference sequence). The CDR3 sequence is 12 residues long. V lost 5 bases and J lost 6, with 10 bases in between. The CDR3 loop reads CAWARVAGELFF. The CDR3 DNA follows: TGTGCCTGGGCCCGGGTTGCCGGGGAGCTGTTTTTT.

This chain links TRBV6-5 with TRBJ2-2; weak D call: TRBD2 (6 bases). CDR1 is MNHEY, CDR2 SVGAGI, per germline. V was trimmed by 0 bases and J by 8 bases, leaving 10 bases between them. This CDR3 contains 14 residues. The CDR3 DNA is TGTGCCAGCAGTTACTCAGAACGGGAGGGGGAGCTGTTTTTT. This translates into CASSYSEREGELFF.

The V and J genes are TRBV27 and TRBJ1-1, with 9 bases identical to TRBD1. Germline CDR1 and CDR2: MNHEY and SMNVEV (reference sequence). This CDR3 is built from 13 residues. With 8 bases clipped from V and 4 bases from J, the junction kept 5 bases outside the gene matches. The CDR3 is CASWDRVATEAFF. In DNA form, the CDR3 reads TGTGCCAGCTGGGACAGGGTGGCCACTGAAGCTTTCTTT.

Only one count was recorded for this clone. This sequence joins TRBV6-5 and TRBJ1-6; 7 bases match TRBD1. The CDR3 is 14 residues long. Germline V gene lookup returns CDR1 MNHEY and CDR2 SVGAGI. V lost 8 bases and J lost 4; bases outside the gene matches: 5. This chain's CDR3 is CASHPGQYNSPLHF. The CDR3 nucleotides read TGTGCCAGCCATCCGGGACAGTATAATTCACCCCTCCACTTT.

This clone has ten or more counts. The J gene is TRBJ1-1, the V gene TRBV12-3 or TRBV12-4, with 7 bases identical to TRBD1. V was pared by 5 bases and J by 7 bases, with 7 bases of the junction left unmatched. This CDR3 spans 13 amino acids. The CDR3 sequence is CASSTTGDDEAFF. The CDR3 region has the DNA TGTGCCAGCAGTACAACAGGGGACGATGAAGCTTTCTTT.

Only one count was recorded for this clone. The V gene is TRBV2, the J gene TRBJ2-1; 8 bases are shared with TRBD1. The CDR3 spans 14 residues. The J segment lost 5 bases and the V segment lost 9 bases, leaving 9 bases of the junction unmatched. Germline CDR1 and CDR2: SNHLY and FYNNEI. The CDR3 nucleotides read TGTGCCAGTCACCGGGACAGGACGAACAATGAGCAGTTCTTC. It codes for CASHRDRTNNEQFF.

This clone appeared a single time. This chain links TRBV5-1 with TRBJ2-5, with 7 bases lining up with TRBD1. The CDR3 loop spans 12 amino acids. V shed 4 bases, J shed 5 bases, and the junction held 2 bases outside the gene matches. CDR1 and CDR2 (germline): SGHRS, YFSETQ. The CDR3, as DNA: TGCGCCAGCAGCCAACAGGGGGAGACCCAGTACTTC. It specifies CASSQQGETQYF.

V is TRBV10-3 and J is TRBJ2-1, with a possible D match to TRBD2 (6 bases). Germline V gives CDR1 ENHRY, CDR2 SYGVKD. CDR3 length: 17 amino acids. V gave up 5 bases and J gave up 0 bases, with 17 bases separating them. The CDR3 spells CAISFPDQAGSYNEQFF. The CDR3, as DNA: TGTGCCATCAGTTTCCCCGATCAAGCGGGCTCCTACAATGAGCAGTTCTTC.

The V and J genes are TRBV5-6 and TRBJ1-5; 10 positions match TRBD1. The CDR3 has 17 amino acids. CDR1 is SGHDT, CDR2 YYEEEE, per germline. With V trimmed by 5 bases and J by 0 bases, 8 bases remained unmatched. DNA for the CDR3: TGTGCCAGCAGTACCGGGACAGGGGCGGATAGCAATCAGCCCCAGCATTTT. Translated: CASSTGTGADSNQPQHF.

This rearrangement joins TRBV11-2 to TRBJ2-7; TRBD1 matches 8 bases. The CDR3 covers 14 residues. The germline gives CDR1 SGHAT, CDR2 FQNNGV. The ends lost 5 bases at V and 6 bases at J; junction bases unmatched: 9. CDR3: CASSTGQGLFEQYF. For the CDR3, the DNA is TGTGCCAGCAGCACCGGACAGGGTTTGTTCGAGCAGTACTTC.

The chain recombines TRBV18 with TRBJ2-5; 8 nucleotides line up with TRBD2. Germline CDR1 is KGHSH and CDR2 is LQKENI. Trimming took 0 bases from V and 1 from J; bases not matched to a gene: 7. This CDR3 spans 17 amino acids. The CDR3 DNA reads TGTGCCAGCTCACCACCCCGGGGGGGGGAACGCCAAGAGACCCAGTACTTC. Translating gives CASSPPRGGERQETQYF.

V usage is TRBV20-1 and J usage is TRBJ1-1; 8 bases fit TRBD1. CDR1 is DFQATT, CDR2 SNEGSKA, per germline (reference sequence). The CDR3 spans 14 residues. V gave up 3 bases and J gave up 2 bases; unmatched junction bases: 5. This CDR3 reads CSASWTGKNTEAFF. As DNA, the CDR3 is TGCAGTGCTAGTTGGACAGGGAAAAACACTGAAGCTTTCTTT.

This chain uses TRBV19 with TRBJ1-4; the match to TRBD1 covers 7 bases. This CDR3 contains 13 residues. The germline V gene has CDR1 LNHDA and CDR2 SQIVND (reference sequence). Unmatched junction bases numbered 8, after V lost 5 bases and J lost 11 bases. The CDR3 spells CASSSSDRRKLFF. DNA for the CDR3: TGTGCCAGTAGTTCTTCGGACAGGCGGAAACTGTTTTTT.

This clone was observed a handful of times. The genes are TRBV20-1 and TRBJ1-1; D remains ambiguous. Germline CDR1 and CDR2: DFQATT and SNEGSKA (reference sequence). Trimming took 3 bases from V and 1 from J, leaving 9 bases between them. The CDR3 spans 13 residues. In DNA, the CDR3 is TGCAGTGCTAGTTCCAGGCAGAACACTGAAGCTTTCTTT. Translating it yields CSASSRQNTEAFF.

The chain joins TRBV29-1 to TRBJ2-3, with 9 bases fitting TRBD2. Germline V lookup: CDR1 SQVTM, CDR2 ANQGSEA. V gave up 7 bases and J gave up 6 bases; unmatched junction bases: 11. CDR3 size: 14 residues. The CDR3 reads CSGTGTSPWDTQYF. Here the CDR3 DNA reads TGCAGCGGAACCGGGACTAGCCCTTGGGATACGCAGTATTTT.

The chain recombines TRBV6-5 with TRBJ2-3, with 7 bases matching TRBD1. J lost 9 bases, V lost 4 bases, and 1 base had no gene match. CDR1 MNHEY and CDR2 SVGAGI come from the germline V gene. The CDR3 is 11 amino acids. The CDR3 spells CASSSGGTQYF. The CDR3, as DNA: TGTGCCAGCAGTTCAGGGGGAACGCAGTATTTT.

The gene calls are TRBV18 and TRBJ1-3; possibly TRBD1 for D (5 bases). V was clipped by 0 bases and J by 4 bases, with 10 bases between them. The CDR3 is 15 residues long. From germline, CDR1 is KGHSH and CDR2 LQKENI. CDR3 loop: CASSPPQGAGNTIYF. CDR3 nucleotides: TGTGCCAGCTCACCACCCCAAGGGGCCGGAAACACCATATATTTT.

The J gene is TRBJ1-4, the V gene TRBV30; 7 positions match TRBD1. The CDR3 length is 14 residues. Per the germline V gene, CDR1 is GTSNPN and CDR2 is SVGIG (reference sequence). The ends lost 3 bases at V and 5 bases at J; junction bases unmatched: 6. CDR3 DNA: TGTGCCTGGAGCGACGGACAGGAGAATGAAAAACTGTTTTTT. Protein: CAWSDGQENEKLFF.

In DNA form, the CDR3 reads TGCAGCGTGCAGGTTGACTATGGCTACACCTTC. Its translation is CSVQVDYGYTF. The chain has TRBV29-1 and TRBJ1-2; D is undetermined. V lost 6 bases, J lost 3 bases, and 8 bases lay in between. The CDR3 is 11 residues long. Germline V CDR1 and CDR2: SQVTM, ANQGSEA.

CDR3 protein: CSASAKNIQYF. The CDR3 DNA follows: TGCAGTGCTAGTGCGAAAAACATTCAGTACTTC. The chain uses TRBV20-1 and TRBJ2-4, with unresolved D. The length of the CDR3 is 11 residues. Trimming cost V 3 bases and J 4 bases, with 4 bases left between them. Germline V lookup: CDR1 DFQATT, CDR2 SNEGSKA (reference sequence).

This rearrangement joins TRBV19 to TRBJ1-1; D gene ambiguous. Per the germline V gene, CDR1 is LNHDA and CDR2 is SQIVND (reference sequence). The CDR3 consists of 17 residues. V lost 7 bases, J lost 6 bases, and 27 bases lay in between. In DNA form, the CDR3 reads TGTGCCAGTACCCCCATCGGCGGGCAAGCATTGATGGCTGAAGCTTTCTTT. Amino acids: CASTPIGGQALMAEAFF.

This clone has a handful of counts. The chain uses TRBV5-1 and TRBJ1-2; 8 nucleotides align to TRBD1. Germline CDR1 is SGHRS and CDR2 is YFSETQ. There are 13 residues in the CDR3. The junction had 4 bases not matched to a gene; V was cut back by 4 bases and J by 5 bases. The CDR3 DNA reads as TGCGCCAGCAGCGGGACAGGTCAATATGGCTACACCTTC. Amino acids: CASSGTGQYGYTF.

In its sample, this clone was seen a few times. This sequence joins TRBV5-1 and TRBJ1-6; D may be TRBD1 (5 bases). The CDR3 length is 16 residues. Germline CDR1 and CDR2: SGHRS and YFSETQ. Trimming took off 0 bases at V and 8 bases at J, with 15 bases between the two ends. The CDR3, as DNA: TGCGCCAGCAGCTTGGAGGGGCGGAGTAAGTATTCACCCCTCCACTTT. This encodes CASSLEGRSKYSPLHF.

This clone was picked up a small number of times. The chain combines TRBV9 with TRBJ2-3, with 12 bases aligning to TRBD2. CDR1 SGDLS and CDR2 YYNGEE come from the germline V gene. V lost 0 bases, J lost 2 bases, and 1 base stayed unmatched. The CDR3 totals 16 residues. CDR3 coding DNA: TGTGCCAGCAGCGTAGGACTAGCGGGGGCCACAGATACGCAGTATTTT. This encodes CASSVGLAGATDTQYF.